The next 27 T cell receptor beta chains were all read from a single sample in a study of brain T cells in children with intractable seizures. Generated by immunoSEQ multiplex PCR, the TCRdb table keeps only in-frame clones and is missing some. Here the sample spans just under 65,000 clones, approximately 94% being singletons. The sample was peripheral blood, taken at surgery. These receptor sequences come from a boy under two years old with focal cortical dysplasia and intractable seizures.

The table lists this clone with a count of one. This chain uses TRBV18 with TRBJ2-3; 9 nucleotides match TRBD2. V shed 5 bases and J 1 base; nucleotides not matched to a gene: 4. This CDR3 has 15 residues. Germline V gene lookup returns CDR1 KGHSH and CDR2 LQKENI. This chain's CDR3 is CASSSLAGGTDTQYF. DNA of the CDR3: TGTGCCAGCTCATCGTTAGCGGGGGGCACAGATACGCAGTATTTT.

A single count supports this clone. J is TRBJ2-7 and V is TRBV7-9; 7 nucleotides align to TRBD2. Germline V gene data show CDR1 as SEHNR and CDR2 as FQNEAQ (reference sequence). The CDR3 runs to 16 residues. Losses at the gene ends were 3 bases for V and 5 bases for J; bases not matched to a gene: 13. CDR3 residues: CASSFRLIAGQHEQYF. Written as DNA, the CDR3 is TGTGCCAGCAGCTTTCGCTTGATAGCGGGTCAACACGAGCAGTACTTC.

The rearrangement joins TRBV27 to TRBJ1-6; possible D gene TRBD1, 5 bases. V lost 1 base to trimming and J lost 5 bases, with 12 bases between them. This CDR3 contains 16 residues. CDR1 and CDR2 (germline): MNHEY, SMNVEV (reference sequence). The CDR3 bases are TGTGCCAGCAGTTTATGGGGGGGGTGGAATAATTCACCCCTCCACTTT. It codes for CASSLWGGWNNSPLHF.

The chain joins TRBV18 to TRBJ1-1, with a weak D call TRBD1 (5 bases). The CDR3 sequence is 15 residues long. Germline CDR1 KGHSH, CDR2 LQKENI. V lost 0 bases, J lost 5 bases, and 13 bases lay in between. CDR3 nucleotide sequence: TGTGCCAGCTCACCACCGGGACCAGGGTCGACTGAAGCTTTCTTT. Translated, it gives CASSPPGPGSTEAFF.

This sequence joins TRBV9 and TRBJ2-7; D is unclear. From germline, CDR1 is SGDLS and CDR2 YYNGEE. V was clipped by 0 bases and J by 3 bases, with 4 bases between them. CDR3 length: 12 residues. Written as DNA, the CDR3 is TGTGCCAGCAGCGTAGGGGACTACGAGCAGTACTTC. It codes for CASSVGDYEQYF. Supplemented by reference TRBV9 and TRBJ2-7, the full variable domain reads DSGVTQTPKHLITATGQRVTLRCSPRSGDLSVYWYQQSLDQGLQFLIQYYNGEERAKGNILERFSAQQFPDLHSELNLSSLELGDSALYFCASSVGDYEQYFGPGTRLTVT.

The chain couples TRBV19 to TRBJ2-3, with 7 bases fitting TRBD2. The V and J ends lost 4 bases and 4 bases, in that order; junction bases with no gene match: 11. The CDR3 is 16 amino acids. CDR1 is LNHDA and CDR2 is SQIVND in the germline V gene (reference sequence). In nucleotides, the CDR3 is TGTGCCAGTAGTAACTCCCGACTAGCCGCGGCAGATACGCAGTATTTT. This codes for CASSNSRLAAADTQYF.

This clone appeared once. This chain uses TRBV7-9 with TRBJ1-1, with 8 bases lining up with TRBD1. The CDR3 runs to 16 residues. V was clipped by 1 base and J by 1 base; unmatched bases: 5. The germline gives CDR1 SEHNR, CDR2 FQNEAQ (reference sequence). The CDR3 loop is CASSLVAGGPNTEAFF. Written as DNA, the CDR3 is TGTGCCAGCAGCTTAGTAGCAGGGGGCCCGAACACTGAAGCTTTCTTT.

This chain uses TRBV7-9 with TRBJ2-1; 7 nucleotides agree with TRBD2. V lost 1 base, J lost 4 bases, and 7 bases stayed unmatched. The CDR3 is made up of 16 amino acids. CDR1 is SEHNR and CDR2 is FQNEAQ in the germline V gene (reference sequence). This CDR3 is CASSLGSGTIYNEQFF. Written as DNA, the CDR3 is TGTGCCAGCAGCTTAGGCTCCGGGACTATTTACAATGAGCAGTTCTTC.

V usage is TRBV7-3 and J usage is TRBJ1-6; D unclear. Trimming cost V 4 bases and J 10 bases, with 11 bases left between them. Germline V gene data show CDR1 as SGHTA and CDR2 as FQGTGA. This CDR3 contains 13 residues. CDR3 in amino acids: CASSSELRSPLHF. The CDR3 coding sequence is TGTGCCAGCAGCTCGGAACTTCGATCACCCCTCCACTTT. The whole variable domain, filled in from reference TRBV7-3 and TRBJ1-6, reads GAGVSQTPSNKVTEKGKYVELRCDPISGHTALYWYRQSLGQGPEFLIYFQGTGAADDSGLPNDRFFAVRPEGSVSTLKIQRTERGDSAVYLCASSSELRSPLHFGNGTRLTVT.

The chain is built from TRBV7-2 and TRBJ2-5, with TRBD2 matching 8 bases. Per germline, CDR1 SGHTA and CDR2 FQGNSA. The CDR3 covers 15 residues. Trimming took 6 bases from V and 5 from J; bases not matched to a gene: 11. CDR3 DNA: TGTGCCAGCAGTCCCGCCGGGACTAGAACCGAGACCCAGTACTTC. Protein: CASSPAGTRTETQYF.

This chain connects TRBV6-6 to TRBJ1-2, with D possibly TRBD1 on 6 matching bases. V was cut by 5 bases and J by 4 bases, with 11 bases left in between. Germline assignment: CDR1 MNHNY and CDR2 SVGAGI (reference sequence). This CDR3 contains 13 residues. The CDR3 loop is CASSPGHLYGYTF. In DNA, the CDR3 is TGTGCCAGCAGTCCGGGACACCTCTATGGCTACACCTTC.

The CDR3 DNA reads as TGTGCCAGCAGCAAAGCGCCTACAGTAACATTCTACGAGCAGTACTTC. Translation gives CASSKAPTVTFYEQYF. V gene TRBV21-1 combines with J gene TRBJ2-7; whether TRBD1, the table's D call, matches the DNA was not checked. TRBV21-1 is designated a pseudogene. The CDR3 runs to 16 residues.

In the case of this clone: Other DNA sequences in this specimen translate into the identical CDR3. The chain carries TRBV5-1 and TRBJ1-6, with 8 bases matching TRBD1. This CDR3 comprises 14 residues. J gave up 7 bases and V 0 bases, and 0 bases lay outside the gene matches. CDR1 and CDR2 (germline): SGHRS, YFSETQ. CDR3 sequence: CASSLGQGNSPLHF. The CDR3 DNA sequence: TGCGCCAGCAGCTTGGGACAGGGGAATTCACCCCTCCACTTT. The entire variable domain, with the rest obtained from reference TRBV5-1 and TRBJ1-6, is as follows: KAGVTQTPRYLIKTRGQQVTLSCSPISGHRSVSWYQQTPGQGLQFLFEYFSETQRNKGNFPGRFSGRQFSNSRSEMNVSTLELGDSALYLCASSLGQGNSPLHFGNGTRLTVT.

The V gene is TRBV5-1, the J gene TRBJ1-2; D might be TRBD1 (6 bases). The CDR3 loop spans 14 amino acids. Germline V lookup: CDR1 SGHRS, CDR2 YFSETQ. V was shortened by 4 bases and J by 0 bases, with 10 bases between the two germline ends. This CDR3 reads CASSTGSANYGYTF. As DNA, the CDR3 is TGCGCCAGCAGCACAGGGTCAGCTAACTATGGCTACACCTTC.

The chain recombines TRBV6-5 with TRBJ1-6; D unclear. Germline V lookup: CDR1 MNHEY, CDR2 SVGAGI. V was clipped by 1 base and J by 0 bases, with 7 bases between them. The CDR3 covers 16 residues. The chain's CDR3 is CASSYWRSSYNSPLHF. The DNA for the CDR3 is TGTGCCAGCAGTTACTGGAGGAGCTCCTATAATTCACCCCTCCACTTT.

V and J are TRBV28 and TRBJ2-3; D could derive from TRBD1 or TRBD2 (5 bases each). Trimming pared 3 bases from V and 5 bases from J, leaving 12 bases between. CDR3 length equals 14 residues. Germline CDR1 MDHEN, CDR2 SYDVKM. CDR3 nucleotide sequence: TGTGCCAGCAGTTTTGAGGGACCGGTAGATACGCAGTATTTT. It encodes CASSFEGPVDTQYF.

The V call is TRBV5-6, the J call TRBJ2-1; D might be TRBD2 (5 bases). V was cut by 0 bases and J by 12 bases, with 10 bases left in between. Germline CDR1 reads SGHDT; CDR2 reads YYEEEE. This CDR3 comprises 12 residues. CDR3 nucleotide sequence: TGTGCCAGCAGCTTGGGTGTAGAGGGGCAGTTCTTC. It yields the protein CASSLGVEGQFF.

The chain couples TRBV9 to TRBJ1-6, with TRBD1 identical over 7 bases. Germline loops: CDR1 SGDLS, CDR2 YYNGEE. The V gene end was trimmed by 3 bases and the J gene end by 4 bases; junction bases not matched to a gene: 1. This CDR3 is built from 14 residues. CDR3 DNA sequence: TGTGCCAGCAGCGGGGACAGTTATAATTCACCCCTCCACTTT. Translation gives CASSGDSYNSPLHF.

The CDR3 sequence is CASSQVRGGIEKLFF. Written as DNA, the CDR3 is TGCGCCAGCAGCCAAGTTCGGGGGGGGATTGAAAAACTGTTTTTT. The chain combines TRBV4-1 with TRBJ1-4, with a weak D call TRBD1 (5 bases). The germline V and J ends were trimmed by 1 base and 7 bases, with 13 bases remaining between them. There are 15 residues in the CDR3. The V gene's germline CDR1 is MGHRA and CDR2 YSYEKL.

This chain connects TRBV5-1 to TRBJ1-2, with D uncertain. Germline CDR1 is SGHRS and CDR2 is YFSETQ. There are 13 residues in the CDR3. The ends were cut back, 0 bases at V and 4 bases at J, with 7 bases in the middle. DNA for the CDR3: TGCGCCAGCAGCTTGGACAGACTCTATGGCTACACCTTC. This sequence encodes CASSLDRLYGYTF.

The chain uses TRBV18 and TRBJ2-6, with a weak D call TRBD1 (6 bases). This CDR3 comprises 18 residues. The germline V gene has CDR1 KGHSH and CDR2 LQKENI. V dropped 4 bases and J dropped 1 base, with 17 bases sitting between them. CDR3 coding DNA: TGTGCCAGCTCACGATCAGGGGCTCGAGGATCTGGGGCCAACGTCCTGACTTTC. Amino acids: CASSRSGARGSGANVLTF.

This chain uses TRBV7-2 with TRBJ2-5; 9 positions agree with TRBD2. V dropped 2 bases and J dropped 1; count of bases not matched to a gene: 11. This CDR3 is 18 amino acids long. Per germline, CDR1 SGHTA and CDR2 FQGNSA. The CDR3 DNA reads TGTGCCAGCAGCTTAAGTAGTCTAGCGGGACCCCCCCAAGAGACCCAGTACTTC. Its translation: CASSLSSLAGPPQETQYF.

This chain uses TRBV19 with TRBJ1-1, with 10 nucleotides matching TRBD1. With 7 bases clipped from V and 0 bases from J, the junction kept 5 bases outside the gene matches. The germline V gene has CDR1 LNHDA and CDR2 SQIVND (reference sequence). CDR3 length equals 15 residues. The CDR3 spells CASMGTGEVNTEAFF. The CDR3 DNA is TGTGCCAGTATGGGGACAGGGGAGGTGAACACTGAAGCTTTCTTT.

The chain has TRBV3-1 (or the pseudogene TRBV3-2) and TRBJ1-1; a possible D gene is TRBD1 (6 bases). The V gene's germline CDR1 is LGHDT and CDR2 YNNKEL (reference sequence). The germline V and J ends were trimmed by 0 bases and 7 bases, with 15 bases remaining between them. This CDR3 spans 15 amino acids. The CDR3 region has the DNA TGTGCCAGCAGCCAAGAGGGACACCGAGGGGGTGAAGCTTTCTTT. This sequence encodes CASSQEGHRGGEAFF.

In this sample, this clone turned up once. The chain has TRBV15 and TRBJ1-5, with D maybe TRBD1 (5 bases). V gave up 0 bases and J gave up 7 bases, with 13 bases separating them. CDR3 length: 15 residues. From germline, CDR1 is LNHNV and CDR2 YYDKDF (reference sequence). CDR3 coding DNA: TGTGCCACCAGCAGAGATGTTTCGGGGGGACAGCCCCAGCATTTT. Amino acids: CATSRDVSGGQPQHF.

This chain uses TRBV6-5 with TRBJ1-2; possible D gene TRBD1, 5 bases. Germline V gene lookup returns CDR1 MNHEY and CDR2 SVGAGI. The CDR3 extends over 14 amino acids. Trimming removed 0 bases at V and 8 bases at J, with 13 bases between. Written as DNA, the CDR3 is TGTGCCAGCAGTTACTCGGTCAGGGCAGGGGGCTACACCTTC. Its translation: CASSYSVRAGGYTF.

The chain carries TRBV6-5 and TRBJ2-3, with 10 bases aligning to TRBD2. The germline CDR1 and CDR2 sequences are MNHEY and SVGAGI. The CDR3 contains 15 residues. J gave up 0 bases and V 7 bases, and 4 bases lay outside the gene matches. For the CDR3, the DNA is TGTGCCAGCAACCTTAGCGGGAGGAGCACAGATACGCAGTATTTT. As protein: CASNLSGRSTDTQYF.